The 17 T cell receptor beta chains presented below share a single source sample, sequenced in a study of OX40 agonist ivuxolimab in advanced cancers. Produced via immunoSEQ multiplex PCR; TCRdb's table is partial and in-frame only. The sample lists 30,000 to 45,000 clones, about 82% occurring once. Material: CD4+ or CD8+ T cells sorted from blood, obtained in a trial of the OX40 agonist ivuxolimab. Source of these receptors: an adult with an advanced solid tumor such as melanoma, head and neck, liver or kidney cancer.

The rearrangement joins TRBV7-2 to TRBJ2-1; D might be TRBD2 (5 bases). Trimming removed 5 bases from V and 14 bases from J, with 19 bases in between. This CDR3 has 13 residues. The germline gives CDR1 SGHTA, CDR2 FQGNSA. CDR3 in amino acids: CASSPTAGLGEFF. CDR3 nucleotide sequence: TGTGCCAGCAGCCCCACGGCCGGACTCGGGGAGTTCTTC.

The chain carries TRBV4-1 and TRBJ2-7, with D tentatively TRBD1 (5 bases). Germline loops: CDR1 MGHRA, CDR2 YSYEKL. With 4 bases removed from V and 2 bases from J, the gap between germline ends came to 15 bases. The CDR3 loop spans 15 amino acids. CDR3 coding DNA: TGCGCCAGCAGCCGGAGTTCGGACACGACCTACGAGCAGTACTTC. Its protein product is CASSRSSDTTYEQYF.

The chain couples TRBV9 to TRBJ2-2; 8 nucleotides align to TRBD1. V lost 1 base to trimming and J lost 5 bases; unmatched junction nucleotides: 7. There are 16 residues in the CDR3. CDR1 and CDR2 from the germline V gene are SGDLS and YYNGEE. CDR3: CASSVMGGQGTGELFF. The CDR3 region has the DNA TGTGCCAGCAGCGTAATGGGAGGACAGGGAACCGGGGAGCTGTTTTTT.

The V gene is TRBV5-1, the J gene TRBJ1-3; TRBD1 is a possible D gene (5 bases). Per germline, CDR1 SGHRS and CDR2 YFSETQ. The CDR3 covers 17 residues. Trimming left V 0 bases short and J 0 bases short, with 13 bases between. CDR3 residues: CASSLELRQGSGNTIYF. The CDR3 DNA sequence: TGCGCCAGCAGCTTGGAATTGAGGCAGGGCTCTGGAAACACCATATATTTT.

The chain employs TRBV28 and TRBJ2-2, with a weak D call TRBD2 (7 bases). The V and J ends lost 7 bases and 8 bases respectively, with 26 bases between them. The germline V gene encodes CDR1 MDHEN and CDR2 SYDVKM. The CDR3 spans 17 residues. CDR3 loop: CASKKGGLRRGLGELFF. DNA for the CDR3: TGTGCCAGCAAGAAGGGGGGGCTACGGAGGGGACTAGGGGAGCTGTTTTTT.

This chain joins TRBV28 and TRBJ1-4; D is unresolved. V lost 2 bases to trimming and J lost 8 bases, with 15 bases between them. CDR1 MDHEN and CDR2 SYDVKM come from the germline V gene. This CDR3 is 15 amino acids long. CDR3 amino acids: CASSLVSGIGEKLFF. DNA of the CDR3: TGTGCCAGCAGTTTAGTCTCGGGGATAGGAGAAAAACTGTTTTTT. The variable domain in full, completed from reference TRBV28 and TRBJ1-4, reads DVKVTQSSRYLVKRTGEKVFLECVQDMDHENMFWYRQDPGLGLRLIYFSYDVKMKEKGDIPEGYSVSREKKERFSLILESASTNQTSMYLCASSLVSGIGEKLFFGSGTQLSVL.

The V and J genes are TRBV9 and TRBJ1-3, with a tentative D call TRBD1 (5 bases). The CDR3 is 16 residues long. CDR1 and CDR2 from the germline V gene are SGDLS and YYNGEE. The V and J ends lost 0 bases and 2 bases respectively, with 12 bases between them. The CDR3 protein is CASSVGGGGAGNTIYF. The CDR3 coding sequence is TGTGCCAGCAGCGTAGGTGGTGGGGGAGCTGGAAACACCATATATTTT.

The gene calls are TRBV5-1 and TRBJ2-1, with TRBD1 matching over 8 bases. The CDR3 covers 15 residues. CDR1 is SGHRS and CDR2 is YFSETQ in the germline V gene. V shed 4 bases, J shed 4 bases, and the junction held 7 bases outside the gene matches. In DNA form, the CDR3 reads TGCGCCAGCAGCGTATCAGGGGGCTATTACAATGAGCAGTTCTTC. Translating it yields CASSVSGGYYNEQFF.

This clone was counted a few times. The junction departs from the called germline gene at one end, perhaps through a read error. The same CDR3 can be traced to other DNA sequences in this sample. J is TRBJ1-4 and V is TRBV5-8; D is perhaps TRBD1 (5 bases). CDR3 length: 16 amino acids. CDR1 and CDR2 from the germline V gene are SGHTS and YDEGEE. In DNA, the CDR3 is TGCGCCAGCAGCCAAGATCTTCCGGGGGTTTTTGAAAAACTGTTTTTT. Translated: CASSQDLPGVFEKLFF. Complete variable domain (other parts from reference TRBV5-8 and TRBJ1-4): EAGVTQSPTHLIKTRGQQATLRCSPISGHTSVYWYQQALGLGLQFLLWYDEGEERNRGNFPPRFSGRQFPNYSSELNVNALELEDSALYLCASSQDLPGVFEKLFFGSGTQLSVL.

Here the CDR3 DNA reads TGTGCCAGTAGTATGAACTCTGGAAACACCATATATTTT. Translated: CASSMNSGNTIYF. The V gene is TRBV19, the J gene TRBJ1-3; D remains unclear. The CDR3 consists of 13 residues. V shed 3 bases and J shed 0 bases, with 3 bases lying between them. Germline V gene sequence: CDR1 LNHDA, CDR2 SQIVND (reference sequence).

V gene TRBV19 combines with J gene TRBJ2-4; D is possibly TRBD1 or TRBD2 (5 bases each). The CDR3 is made up of 15 amino acids. CDR1 is LNHDA and CDR2 is SQIVND in the germline V gene (reference sequence). Trimming left V 6 bases short and J 0 bases short, with 12 bases between. CDR3 loop: CASRGTALAKNIQYF. For the CDR3, the DNA is TGTGCCAGTAGGGGGACCGCGCTAGCCAAAAACATTCAGTACTTC.

The chain has TRBV7-2 and TRBJ2-1; 10 bases are a match to TRBD2. Looked up from germline, CDR1 is SGHTA and CDR2 is FQGNSA. After removal of 2 bases from V and 9 bases from J, the junction contained 7 bases not matched to a gene. This CDR3 has 15 residues. The chain's CDR3 is CASSLISGRGSEQFF. CDR3 DNA: TGTGCCAGCAGCTTAATAAGCGGGAGGGGTAGTGAGCAGTTCTTC.

The chain employs TRBV5-6 and TRBJ2-2, with D maybe TRBD1 (5 bases). There are 14 residues in the CDR3. V lost 2 bases and J 3 bases, leaving 8 bases between the germline ends. Per the germline V gene, CDR1 is SGHDT and CDR2 is YYEEEE. CDR3 bases: TGTGCCAGCAGCTTCGACAGACACACCGGGGAGCTGTTTTTT. This gives the protein CASSFDRHTGELFF. Full variable domain (missing parts from reference TRBV5-6 and TRBJ2-2): DAGVTQSPTHLIKTRGQQVTLRCSPKSGHDTVSWYQQALGQGPQFIFQYYEEEERQRGNFPDRFSGHQFPNYSSELNVNALLLGDSALYLCASSFDRHTGELFFGEGSRLTVL.

This chain connects TRBV11-2 to TRBJ2-7, with a weak D call TRBD2 (6 bases). V was trimmed by 1 base and J by 2 bases, leaving 21 bases between them. The length of the CDR3 is 18 residues. The V gene's germline CDR1 is SGHAT and CDR2 FQNNGV. The CDR3 bases are TGTGCCAGCAGCTTAGCCCTGGGGGGAGCGGGCAGCCCCTACGAGCAGTACTTC. Translation gives CASSLALGGAGSPYEQYF.

The rearrangement uses TRBV19 and TRBJ1-5; tentatively, D is TRBD1 (6 bases). This CDR3 comprises 13 residues. The V gene's germline CDR1 is LNHDA and CDR2 SQIVND (reference sequence). V was trimmed by 7 bases and J by 3 bases, leaving 10 bases between them. CDR3 loop: CASTGASNQPQHF. In DNA form, the CDR3 reads TGTGCCAGTACGGGGGCTTCCAATCAGCCCCAGCATTTT.

There are a few counts of this clone. The rearrangement uses TRBV19 and TRBJ1-5; D perhaps matches TRBD1 (5 bases). There are 14 residues in the CDR3. V dropped 5 bases and J dropped 2 bases, with 10 bases sitting between them. In germline, CDR1 is LNHDA, CDR2 SQIVND (reference sequence). CDR3: CASSPGTGNQPQHF. CDR3 bases: TGTGCCAGTAGTCCCGGGACGGGCAATCAGCCCCAGCATTTT.

The chain employs TRBV19 and TRBJ1-1; D unclear. V lost 6 bases to trimming and J lost 5 bases, with 13 bases between them. The CDR3 totals 13 residues. CDR1 LNHDA and CDR2 SQIVND come from the germline V gene (reference sequence). CDR3 sequence reads: CASSQTVGTEAFF. CDR3 in DNA: TGTGCCAGTAGCCAAACAGTTGGGACTGAAGCTTTCTTT. Full variable domain (rest looked up from reference TRBV19 and TRBJ1-1): DGGITQSPKYLFRKEGQNVTLSCEQNLNHDAMYWYRQDPGQGLRLIYYSQIVNDFQKGDIAEGYSVSREKKESFPLTVTSAQKNPTAFYLCASSQTVGTEAFFGQGTRLTVV.